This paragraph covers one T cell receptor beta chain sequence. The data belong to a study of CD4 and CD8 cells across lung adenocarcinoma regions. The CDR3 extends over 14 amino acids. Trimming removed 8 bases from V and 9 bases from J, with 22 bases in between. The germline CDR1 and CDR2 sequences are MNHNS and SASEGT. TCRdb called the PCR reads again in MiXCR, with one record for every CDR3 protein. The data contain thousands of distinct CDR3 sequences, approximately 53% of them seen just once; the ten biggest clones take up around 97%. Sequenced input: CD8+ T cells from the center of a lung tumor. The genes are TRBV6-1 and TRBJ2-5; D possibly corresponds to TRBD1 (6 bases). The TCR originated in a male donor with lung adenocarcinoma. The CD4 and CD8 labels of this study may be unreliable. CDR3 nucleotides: TGTGCCAGCTCCTCCGAGACAGGCGTGGGGTCCCAGTACTTC. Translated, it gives CASSSETGVGSQYF.